This T cell receptor (beta chain) was sequenced during a study of blood T cell repertoires in COVID-19. Overall study context: T cells, B-cell-depleted T cells, or PBMCs supplied cDNA or gDNA.

Methods used by the authors: The authors estimated nucleated cell counts from reference gene primer amplification. TCRdb keeps only in-frame clones here, not all; method: immunoSEQ multiplex PCR. For V, J and clone size, that table is used; D and trimming come from the DNA. The data show approximately 210,000 clones, around four fifths seen once. Germline lookup yields CDR1 SGHTA and CDR2 FQGTGA. The J segment lost 6 bases and the V segment lost 4 bases, leaving 5 bases of the junction unmatched. The CDR3 is 16 residues long. This clonotype was obtained from a man between 25 and 39 years old with active or convalescent COVID-19. The material sequenced was peripheral blood. The V and J genes are TRBV7-3 and TRBJ2-3, with TRBD2 matching over 15 bases. CDR3 residues: CASSSGTSGRKDTQYF. The CDR3 DNA sequence: TGTGCCAGCAGCTCCGGGACTAGCGGGAGGAAGGATACGCAGTATTTT. The full variable domain, completed using reference TRBV7-3 and TRBJ2-3, is GAGVSQTPSNKVTEKGKYVELRCDPISGHTALYWYRQSLGQGPEFLIYFQGTGAADDSGLPNDRFFAVRPEGSVSTLKIQRTERGDSAVYLCASSSGTSGRKDTQYFGPGTRLTVL.